This T cell receptor beta chain was retrieved from a study of cytomegalovirus exposure and HLA in healthy donors. Study results and limitations: Some TCR beta chains (around 160 of them) were listed as cytomegalovirus-associated.

Assay used: immunoSEQ multiplex PCR; TCRdb lists only in-frame clones, some missing. This table has some 290,000 clones, nearly 90% appearing once. Remarks on this clone: Antigen specificity is unknown.

The germline V and J ends were trimmed by 0 bases and 8 bases, with 19 bases remaining between them. The length of the CDR3 is 16 residues. Germline V gene data show CDR1 as MNHEY and CDR2 as SVGAGI. The sequence came from a man in his thirties or forties in good health and CMV-seronegative. The sample was PBMCs. The chain has TRBV6-5 and TRBJ1-2; D is possibly TRBD1 (5 bases). The CDR3 DNA sequence: TGTGCCAGCAGTTACTCGACCTCCGGGACTGTGCAAGGCTACACCTTC. It specifies CASSYSTSGTVQGYTF.